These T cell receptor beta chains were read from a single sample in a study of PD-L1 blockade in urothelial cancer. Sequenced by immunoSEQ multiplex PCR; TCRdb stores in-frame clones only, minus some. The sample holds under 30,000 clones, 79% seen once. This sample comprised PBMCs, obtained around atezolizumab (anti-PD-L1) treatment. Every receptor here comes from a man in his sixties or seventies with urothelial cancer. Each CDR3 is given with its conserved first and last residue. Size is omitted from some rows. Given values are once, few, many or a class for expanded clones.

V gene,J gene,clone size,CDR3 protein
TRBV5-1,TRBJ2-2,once,CASSLDRAGELFF
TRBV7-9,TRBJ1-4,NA,CASGTRGASNEKLFF
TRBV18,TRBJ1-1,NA,CASSGQGNTEAFF
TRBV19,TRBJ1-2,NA,CASRGGRKNYGYTF
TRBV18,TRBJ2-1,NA,CASSPQPGIHNEQFF
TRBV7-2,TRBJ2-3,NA,CASSLRPGTGLTDTQYF
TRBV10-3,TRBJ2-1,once,CAISETGSNEQFF
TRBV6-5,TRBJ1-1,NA,CASSMAGMNTEAFF
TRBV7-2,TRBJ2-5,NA,CASSKQTSGGFRETQYF
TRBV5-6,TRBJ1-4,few,CASGLGGAGEKLFF
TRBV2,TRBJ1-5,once,CASSGSGGINQPQHF
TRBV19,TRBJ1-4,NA,CASSMSGGASTNEKLFF
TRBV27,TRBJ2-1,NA,CASLPRGLVTYNEQFF
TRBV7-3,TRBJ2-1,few,CASSLTQTSGGQFF
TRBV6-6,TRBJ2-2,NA,CASSPSSAGELFF
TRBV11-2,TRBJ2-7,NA,CASSVVPGQTYEQYF
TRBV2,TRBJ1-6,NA,CASSGLYSPLHF
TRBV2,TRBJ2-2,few,CASRGTSGGTNTGELFF
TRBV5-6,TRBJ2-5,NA,CASSLDERETQYF
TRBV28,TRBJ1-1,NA,CASSPGSGTEAFF
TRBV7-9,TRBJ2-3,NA,CASSLGGGGRTDTQYF
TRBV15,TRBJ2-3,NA,CATSGQDFLDTQYF
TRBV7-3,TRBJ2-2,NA,CASSLSGGRANTGELFF
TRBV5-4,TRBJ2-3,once,CASSDQTDADTQYF
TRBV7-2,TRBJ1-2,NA,CASSSSPGQGNYGYTF
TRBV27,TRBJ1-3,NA,CARPTTTSSGNTIYF
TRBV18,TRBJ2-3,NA,CASSADSGRGSDTQYF
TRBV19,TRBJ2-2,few,CASSIIVQGTGELFF
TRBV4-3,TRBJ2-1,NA,CASSQGQGTPQFF
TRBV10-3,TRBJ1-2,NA,CAISEVGGRGPVYGYTF
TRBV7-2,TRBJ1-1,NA,CASSLLDFDTEAFF
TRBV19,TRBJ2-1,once,CASSIDQGSIYNEQFF
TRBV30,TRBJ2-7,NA,CAWNADRGYDEQYF
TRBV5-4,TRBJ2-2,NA,CASSFGTGSSGELFF
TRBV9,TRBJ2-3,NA,CASSARQTSTDTQYF
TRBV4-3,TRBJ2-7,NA,CASSRDRTYEQYF
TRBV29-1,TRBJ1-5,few,CSVEDGTGGNQPQHF
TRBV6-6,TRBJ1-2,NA,CASSNPGTAINYGYTF
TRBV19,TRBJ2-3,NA,CASSISQGPRDTQYF
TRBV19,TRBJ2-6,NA,CASSMAADSGANVLTF
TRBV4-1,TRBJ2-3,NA,CASSQVGTDTQYF
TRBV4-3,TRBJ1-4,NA,CASSQDAGEGSEKLFF
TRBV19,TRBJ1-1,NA,CASSLRGGNTEAFF
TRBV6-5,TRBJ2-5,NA,CASSYSKGLETQYF
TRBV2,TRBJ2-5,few,CASSPGQGRRGETQYF
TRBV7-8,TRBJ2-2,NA,CASSLVGIRGGHGELFF
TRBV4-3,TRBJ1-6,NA,CASSQEVRQGYNSPLHF
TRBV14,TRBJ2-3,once,CASSQDVSGLSDTQYF
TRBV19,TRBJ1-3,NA,CASSITGSGNTIYF